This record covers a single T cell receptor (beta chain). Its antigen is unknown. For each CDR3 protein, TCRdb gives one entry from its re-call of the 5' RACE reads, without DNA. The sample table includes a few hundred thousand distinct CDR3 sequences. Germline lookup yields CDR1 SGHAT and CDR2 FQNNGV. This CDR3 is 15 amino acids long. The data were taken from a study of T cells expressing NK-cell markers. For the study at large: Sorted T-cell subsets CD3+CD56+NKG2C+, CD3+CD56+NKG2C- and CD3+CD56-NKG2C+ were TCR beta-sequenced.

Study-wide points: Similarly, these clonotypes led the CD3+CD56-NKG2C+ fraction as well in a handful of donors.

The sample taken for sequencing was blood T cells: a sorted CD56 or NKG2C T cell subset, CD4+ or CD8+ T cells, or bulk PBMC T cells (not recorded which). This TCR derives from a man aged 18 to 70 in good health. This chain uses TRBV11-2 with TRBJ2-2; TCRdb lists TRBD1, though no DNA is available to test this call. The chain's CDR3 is CASSFTGTGTGELFF. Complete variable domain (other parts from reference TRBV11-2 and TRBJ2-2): EAGVAQSPRYKIIEKRQSVAFWCNPISGHATLYWYQQILGQGPKLLIQFQNNGVVDDSQLPKDRFSAERLKGVDSTLKIQPAKLEDSAVYLCASSFTGTGTGELFFGEGSRLTVL.